The TCR beta chain described here comes from a study of CD8+CD57+ T cells in acquired aplastic anemia (dated by TCRdb to 2016 to 2018). General notes on the study: Extracted DNA from sorted CD4+ and CD8+ cells averaged approximately 3 ug, ranging from about 0.2 to 30 ug. A CD8+CD57+ expansion meant a frequency higher than the mean frequency seen in healthy subjects.

Expansion of CD8+CD57+ cells had been shown by flow cytometry in the patients chosen for sequencing. Every patient had a diagnosis of severe acquired aplastic anemia based on International Study of Aplastic Anemia and Agranulocytosis and Camitta criteria. No therapy had been received by the patients at the time of blood sampling. The study deep-sequenced TCR repertoires of sorted CD4+ and CD8+ blood T cells from severe aplastic anemia patients and healthy subjects. Patients were enrolled in the USA under clinicaltrials.gov protocols 00001620, 01623167, 00001397, 00071045, 00081523 and 00961064. Ficoll-Paque density gradient centrifugation was used to isolate peripheral blood mononuclear cells. Before DNA extraction, CD4+ and CD8+ T cells were sorted by FACS or by magnetic beads. V is cut back by 7 bases and J by 4 bases, with 10 bases in the junction unmatched. The CDR3 measures 15 amino acids from cysteine to phenylalanine. Only the CDR3 DNA stays, 45 bases, in frame from base 1. The germline V gene supplies CDR1 KGHDR and CDR2 SFDVKD.

A word on this clonotype: The target of this receptor is not known. Base quality data are lacking; no much larger clone is found one base away.

What the authors observed across the whole study: Although roughly 29 CD8+ CDR3 sequences were shared by patients and controls, these sequences appeared highly expressed in patients and within the immunodominant clones of patients. CD8+ Simpson's diversity did not differ significantly between patients and healthy controls (P=0.060).

Profiling of TCR beta VDJ combinations and CDR3 sequences used genomic DNA as the template. TCR repertoire sequencing was run on an Illumina HiSeq 2000. Turning to the authors' computational methods: Repertoires were assessed using TRBV/TRBJ rearrangement plots, CDR3 size and DJ length profiles, and Simpson's diversity index. The immunodominant clone was defined as the most abundant DNA sequence in deep sequencing data. CDR3 amino acid sequences were checked for sharing across subjects and were also compared against the VDJdb database and published repertoires. The public reads were quality trimmed at Q25 with fastp and then assembled into clones with MiXCR by TCRdb, keeping productive beta chains. Identical CDR3 protein sequences are pooled into one entry, listed with their most common genes and DNA. These V and J calls derive from TCRdb rather than the authors' analysis. This sample is represented by 89,000 or so distinct CDR3 sequences; 55% to 70% of them were singletons. Together, the top ten hold about 62% of the sample.

This sequence uses TRBV24-1 and TRBJ2-3, with 7 bases in between that match TRBD1. The sample was sorted CD4+, CD8+, or CD8+CD57+ T cells (not recorded which) from PBMCs. This TCR derives from a human donor with aplastic anemia. The nucleotides are TGTGCCACCAGCCCCACAGGGGCCCGGGCAGATACGCAGTATTTT. Translated, it reads CATSPTGARADTQYF.